One and the same sample provided the 22 T cell receptor beta chains below, sequenced in a study of blood T cell repertoires in COVID-19. Sequencing used immunoSEQ multiplex PCR; TCRdb keeps in-frame clones, though not all of them. The sample yields approximately 300,000 clones, 70% to 90% seen once. The sample consisted of PBMCs or T cells enriched from blood (not recorded which). All receptors derive from a woman aged 25 to 39 who had recovered from COVID-19.

J is TRBJ2-5 and V is TRBV5-4, with D possibly matching TRBD2 (5 bases). The CDR3 length is 12 residues. Trimming removed 4 bases from V and 5 bases from J, with 9 bases in between. CDR1 is SGHNT, CDR2 YYREEE, per germline (reference sequence). CDR3 nucleotide sequence: TGTGCCAGCAGCCCCGGCGGGGAGACCCAGTACTTC. Its translation is CASSPGGETQYF.

The gene calls are TRBV6-2 or TRBV6-3 and TRBJ2-5; D not resolved. Looked up from germline, CDR1 is MNHEY and CDR2 is SVGEGT. V dropped 4 bases and J dropped 4 bases, with 4 bases sitting between them. The CDR3 extends over 11 amino acids. The CDR3 DNA follows: TGTGCCAGCAGTTCCAGAGAGACCCAGTACTTC. Its protein product is CASSSRETQYF.

The V call is TRBV7-3, the J call TRBJ2-1; no clear D. Germline values: CDR1 SGHTA, CDR2 FQGTGA. The V gene lost 9 bases and the J gene lost 5 bases, with 14 bases spanning the gap. This CDR3 spans 13 amino acids. This chain's CDR3 is CASAPGPNNEQFF. In nucleotides, the CDR3 is TGTGCCAGTGCCCCCGGTCCGAACAATGAGCAGTTCTTC.

CDR3 sequence reads: CASSYSGRGGFYEQFF. Here the CDR3 DNA reads TGTGCCAGCAGTTACTCAGGTCGGGGGGGCTTCTATGAGCAGTTCTTC. The chain is built from TRBV6-2 or TRBV6-3 and TRBJ2-1; 8 nucleotides line up with TRBD2. V gave up 0 bases and J gave up 8 bases; unmatched junction bases: 9. Germline V gene sequence: CDR1 MNHEY, CDR2 SVGEGT. The CDR3 has 16 amino acids.

The sample holds one count of this clone. The gene calls are TRBV18 and TRBJ2-7; D gene unclear. The length of the CDR3 is 12 residues. Looked up from germline, CDR1 is KGHSH and CDR2 is LQKENI. Trimming took off 3 bases at V and 3 bases at J, with 6 bases between the two ends. Here the CDR3 DNA reads TGTGCCAGCTCACCTGAGCTCTACGAGCAGTACTTC. The encoded protein is CASSPELYEQYF.

The chain employs TRBV12-3 or TRBV12-4 and TRBJ1-5; D gene ambiguous. V lost 5 bases to trimming and J lost 6 bases, with 11 bases between them. CDR3 length equals 13 residues. CDR3 bases: TGTGCCAGCAGTGGCGGGTTGGGTCAGCCCCAGCATTTT. Translating gives CASSGGLGQPQHF.

This clone has more than one count but fewer than ten. One junction end disagrees with the germline gene, perhaps due to a read error. V gene TRBV10-3 combines with J gene TRBJ1-5, with D possibly matching TRBD1 (6 bases). The CDR3 extends over 13 amino acids. CDR1 is ENHRY and CDR2 is SYGVKD in the germline V gene. CDR3 region: CATSQGNVQPQHF. CDR3 nucleotides: TGTGCCACCAGTCAGGGGAACGTCCAGCCCCAGCATTTT.

The chain joins TRBV29-1 to TRBJ2-5, with TRBD2 matching over 10 bases. Germline V lookup: CDR1 SQVTM, CDR2 ANQGSEA. Trimming removed 3 bases from V and 0 bases from J; junction bases left unmatched: 4. The CDR3 has 15 residues. CDR3: CSVEVLAGDQETQYF. The CDR3 DNA sequence: TGCAGCGTTGAGGTCCTAGCGGGGGACCAAGAGACCCAGTACTTC.

The CDR3 loop reads CASSPRTGLNQPQHF. CDR3 DNA: TGCGCCAGCAGCCCCAGGACAGGCCTCAATCAGCCCCAGCATTTT. This chain uses TRBV4-3 with TRBJ1-5; 7 bases map to TRBD1. Germline CDR1 reads LGHNA; CDR2 reads YSLEER. V dropped 4 bases and J dropped 3; count of bases not matched to a gene: 6. The CDR3 length is 15 residues.

This chain joins TRBV12-3 or TRBV12-4 and TRBJ1-2; 9 nucleotides match TRBD1. The CDR3 is 13 residues long. V lost 6 bases and J lost 7; bases outside the gene matches: 6. The CDR3 here is CASSRDRAIGYTF. The CDR3 nucleotides read TGTGCCAGCAGCCGGGACAGGGCGATTGGCTACACCTTC.

V usage is TRBV19 and J usage is TRBJ2-3, with 7 positions matching TRBD1. Trimming cost V 5 bases and J 0 bases; bases outside gene matches: 2. The germline gives CDR1 LNHDA, CDR2 SQIVND (reference sequence). The CDR3 totals 14 residues. The CDR3: CASSRRGSTDTQYF. The CDR3 DNA reads as TGTGCCAGTAGTCGCAGGGGGAGCACAGATACGCAGTATTTT.

This clone was seen just once. The J gene is TRBJ1-5, the V gene TRBV29-1, with a weak D call TRBD1 (5 bases). Looked up from germline, CDR1 is SQVTM and CDR2 is ANQGSEA. Between the trimmed V and J ends, which lost 5 bases and 0 bases, there was a span of 11 bases. This CDR3 contains 14 residues. The CDR3 loop is CSVQTVDSNQPQHF. The CDR3 nucleotides are TGCAGCGTTCAGACAGTTGATAGCAATCAGCCCCAGCATTTT.

This chain uses TRBV5-8 with TRBJ2-1; 14 nucleotides line up with TRBD2. V was pared by 2 bases and J by 7 bases, with 2 bases of the junction left unmatched. This CDR3 spans 15 amino acids. Germline CDR1 reads SGHTS; CDR2 reads YDEGEE. The CDR3 DNA reads TGTGCCAGCAGCTTAGGACTAGCGGGGGGAAATGAGCAGTTCTTC. It yields the protein CASSLGLAGGNEQFF.

This clone has a handful of counts. The chain employs TRBV7-9 and TRBJ2-1, with 9 bases matching TRBD2. CDR3 length: 16 amino acids. Trimming took 3 bases from V and 4 from J; bases not matched to a gene: 7. The germline V gene has CDR1 SEHNR and CDR2 FQNEAQ (reference sequence). CDR3 loop: CASSFSRLAGYNEQFF. CDR3 sequence (DNA): TGTGCCAGCAGCTTCAGCCGGCTAGCGGGATACAATGAGCAGTTCTTC.

The chain couples TRBV19 to TRBJ1-1, with a possible D match to TRBD1 (5 bases). CDR1 is LNHDA, CDR2 SQIVND, per germline (reference sequence). This CDR3 is 16 amino acids long. Trimming shortened V by 5 bases and J by 7 bases, and 23 bases separated the two germline ends. CDR3 nucleotide sequence: TGTGCCAGTAGTTATACCCCCGAATTGGGGGGGGGTGAAGCTTTCTTT. Amino acids: CASSYTPELGGGEAFF.

The chain employs TRBV7-8 and TRBJ1-2; 12 bases are shared with TRBD1. J gave up 7 bases and V 5 bases, and 5 bases lay outside the gene matches. This CDR3 has 14 residues. Germline V gene lookup returns CDR1 SGHVS and CDR2 FQNEAQ. The CDR3 nucleotides read TGTGCCAGCAGCATGGGACAGGGGGCTCCTGGCTACACCTTC. The encoded protein is CASSMGQGAPGYTF.

The V gene is TRBV5-1, the J gene TRBJ1-1; D perhaps matches TRBD1 (6 bases). The CDR3 has 14 residues. CDR1 and CDR2 (germline): SGHRS, YFSETQ. V was trimmed by 2 bases and J by 3 bases, leaving 11 bases between them. The CDR3 region is CASSLQGPDTEAFF. In nucleotides, the CDR3 is TGCGCCAGCAGCTTACAGGGTCCGGACACTGAAGCTTTCTTT.

This clone is a singleton in its sample. This chain links TRBV12-5 with TRBJ1-1; 9 bases are a match to TRBD1. The CDR3 has 13 amino acids. Germline loops: CDR1 LGHNT, CDR2 FRNRAP. Trimming cost V 7 bases and J 4 bases; bases outside gene matches: 4. CDR3 bases: TGTGCTAGTGAGAGACAGGGGGGCACTGAAGCTTTCTTT. It codes for CASERQGGTEAFF.

The genes are TRBV10-3 and TRBJ2-5; D gene ambiguous. CDR1 is ENHRY, CDR2 SYGVKD, per germline. Between the trimmed V and J ends, which lost 2 bases and 4 bases, there was a span of 8 bases. This CDR3 comprises 13 residues. CDR3 loop: CAISEPNGETQYF. In DNA form, the CDR3 reads TGTGCCATCAGTGAGCCTAATGGAGAGACCCAGTACTTC.

The chain recombines TRBV19 with TRBJ2-4, with TRBD2 matching 10 bases. The CDR3 covers 14 residues. The germline CDR1 and CDR2 sequences are LNHDA and SQIVND (reference sequence). V shed 6 bases, J shed 6 bases, and the junction held 5 bases outside the gene matches. The CDR3 coding sequence is TGTGCCAGTAGGGCTAGCGGGGGCTTAAACATTCAGTACTTC. Protein sequence: CASRASGGLNIQYF. Full variable domain (rest looked up from reference TRBV19 and TRBJ2-4): DGGITQSPKYLFRKEGQNVTLSCEQNLNHDAMYWYRQDPGQGLRLIYYSQIVNDFQKGDIAEGYSVSREKKESFPLTVTSAQKNPTAFYLCASRASGGLNIQYFGAGTRLSVL.

This chain uses TRBV3-1 (or the pseudogene TRBV3-2) with TRBJ1-4, with 7 bases identical to TRBD1. The CDR3 is 14 amino acids. Germline V lookup: CDR1 LGHDT, CDR2 YNNKEL (reference sequence). The V and J ends lost 4 bases and 6 bases, in that order; junction bases with no gene match: 5. CDR3 bases: TGTGCCAGCAGCCCGCAGGGGGACTATGAAAAACTGTTTTTT. This codes for CASSPQGDYEKLFF.

The chain couples TRBV18 to TRBJ2-1; 10 nucleotides agree with TRBD2. Germline CDR1 is KGHSH and CDR2 is LQKENI. This CDR3 is built from 15 residues. The V gene end was trimmed by 6 bases and the J gene end by 5 bases; junction bases not matched to a gene: 7. The CDR3, as DNA: TGTGCCAGCTCGGACGAGCGGGGGGGCCACAATGAGCAGTTCTTC. As protein: CASSDERGGHNEQFF. Supplemented by reference TRBV18 and TRBJ2-1, the full variable domain reads NAGVMQNPRHLVRRRGQEARLRCSPMKGHSHVYWYRQLPEEGLKFMVYLQKENIIDESGMPKERFSAEFPKEGPSILRIQQVVRGDSAAYFCASSDERGGHNEQFFGPGTRLTVL.